This is a list of T cell receptor beta chains from one sample in a study of cytomegalovirus exposure and HLA in healthy donors. This table comes from immunoSEQ multiplex PCR, and its TCRdb copy is limited to in-frame clones, with some not included. This table holds around 63,000 clones, about 79% found once. Sequenced sample: PBMCs. Source of these receptors: a man aged 55 to 70 in good health and CMV-seropositive. Each CDR3 is given with its conserved first and last residue. The order of the fields is V gene, J gene, D gene, clone size, CDR3 DNA, CDR3 protein. D genes are given only for firm matches. Some rows mark clone size as missing; the rest say once, few, many or name a class of expanded clone.

V gene: TRBV14; J gene: TRBJ1-1; D gene: -; clone size: -; CDR3 DNA: TGTGCCAGCAGCCAAGGCAGGGATGAGCTTCCGATGAACACTGAAGCTTTCTTT; CDR3 protein: CASSQGRDELPMNTEAFF
V gene: TRBV4-1; J gene: TRBJ1-1; D gene: -; clone size: -; CDR3 DNA: TGCGCCAGCAGCCGGACCCGCGGGGGAGACACTGAAGCTTTCTTT; CDR3 protein: CASSRTRGGDTEAFF
V gene: TRBV11-2; J gene: TRBJ2-7; D gene: TRBD1; clone size: -; CDR3 DNA: TGTGCCAGCAGCTCAAAGGGGGCCTTTTACGAGCAGTACTTC; CDR3 protein: CASSSKGAFYEQYF
V gene: TRBV7-9; J gene: TRBJ2-4; D gene: TRBD1; clone size: -; CDR3 DNA: TGTTCCAGCAGCTCCACCGACAGGGGGCATAACATTCAGTACTTC; CDR3 protein: CSSSSTDRGHNIQYF
V gene: TRBV4-1; J gene: TRBJ2-7; D gene: -; clone size: -; CDR3 DNA: TGCGCCAGCAGCCAAGGACCCCCGGGGGAGGACTCCTACGAGCAGTACTTC; CDR3 protein: CASSQGPPGEDSYEQYF
V gene: TRBV5-4; J gene: TRBJ1-3; D gene: TRBD1; clone size: -; CDR3 DNA: TGTGCCAGCAGCTTGTTAGGGACAGGAGACTCTGGAAACACCATATATTTT; CDR3 protein: CASSLLGTGDSGNTIYF
V gene: TRBV29-1; J gene: TRBJ1-1; D gene: -; clone size: -; CDR3 DNA: TGCAGCGGGCGGCGGAACCTGAACACTGAAGCTTTCTTT; CDR3 protein: CSGRRNLNTEAFF
V gene: TRBV5-1; J gene: TRBJ2-7; D gene: TRBD2; clone size: -; CDR3 DNA: TGCGCCAGCAGCTTGGGGTCTAGCGGGCTCTACGAGCAGTACTTC; CDR3 protein: CASSLGSSGLYEQYF
V gene: TRBV7-2; J gene: TRBJ2-7; D gene: -; clone size: -; CDR3 DNA: TGTGCCAGCAGCTCCTCAGGCAGGTCCTACGAGCAGTACTTC; CDR3 protein: CASSSSGRSYEQYF
V gene: TRBV4-1; J gene: TRBJ2-4; D gene: -; clone size: -; CDR3 DNA: TGCGCCAGCAGCCAAGATGTCTCGGCGGGCCTAGCCAAAAACATTCAGTACTTC; CDR3 protein: CASSQDVSAGLAKNIQYF
V gene: TRBV11-2; J gene: TRBJ1-2; D gene: TRBD1; clone size: -; CDR3 DNA: TGTGCCAGCAGCTCGGTGGACAGGGTAGACGGCTACACCTTC; CDR3 protein: CASSSVDRVDGYTF
V gene: TRBV5-1; J gene: TRBJ2-1; D gene: -; clone size: -; CDR3 DNA: TGCGCCAGCAGCCCGAGGGGGGGGCCCAATGAGCAGTTCTTC; CDR3 protein: CASSPRGGPNEQFF
V gene: TRBV5-1; J gene: TRBJ2-1; D gene: TRBD2; clone size: -; CDR3 DNA: TGCGCCAGCAGCTTGGCCCAAACGGGGACTAGCGGCCTAAATGAGCAGTTCTTC; CDR3 protein: CASSLAQTGTSGLNEQFF
V gene: TRBV11-2; J gene: TRBJ2-5; D gene: TRBD1; clone size: -; CDR3 DNA: TGTGCCAGCAGCCAGGACAGGGGGGAGACCCAGTACTTC; CDR3 protein: CASSQDRGETQYF
V gene: TRBV27; J gene: TRBJ1-2; D gene: -; clone size: once; CDR3 DNA: TGTGCCAGCAGTTTATTCGGGAGGTACTACACCTTC; CDR3 protein: CASSLFGRYYTF
V gene: TRBV13; J gene: TRBJ2-1; D gene: -; clone size: -; CDR3 DNA: TGTGCCAGCAGCTCGGGAAGCTCCTACAATGAGCAGTTCTTC; CDR3 protein: CASSSGSSYNEQFF
V gene: TRBV19; J gene: TRBJ1-1; D gene: TRBD1; clone size: few; CDR3 DNA: TGTGCCAGTAGGGTCCCAGGGGGCACTGAAGCTTTCTTT; CDR3 protein: CASRVPGGTEAFF
V gene: TRBV5-5; J gene: TRBJ2-7; D gene: TRBD1; clone size: -; CDR3 DNA: TGTGCCAGCAGCTCAGACAGGGGGCAGTACTTC; CDR3 protein: CASSSDRGQYF
V gene: TRBV7-8; J gene: TRBJ2-1; D gene: TRBD2; clone size: -; CDR3 DNA: TGTGCCAGCAGCTTAGACGGGGGGACTAGTTTTGTCAATGAGCAGTTCTTC; CDR3 protein: CASSLDGGTSFVNEQFF
V gene: TRBV19; J gene: TRBJ1-5; D gene: -; clone size: -; CDR3 DNA: TGTGCCGTCGCCCGGGAAAGCAATCAGCCCCAGCATTTT; CDR3 protein: CAVARESNQPQHF
V gene: TRBV5-1; J gene: TRBJ2-7; D gene: -; clone size: -; CDR3 DNA: TGCGCCAGCAGCTCGGACAGCTCCTACGAGCAGTACTTC; CDR3 protein: CASSSDSSYEQYF
V gene: TRBV4-1; J gene: TRBJ1-5; D gene: -; clone size: few; CDR3 DNA: TGCGCCAGCAGCCAGTTTCAGGGGTTCTATAGCAATCAGCCCCAGCATTTT; CDR3 protein: CASSQFQGFYSNQPQHF
V gene: TRBV10-3; J gene: TRBJ2-1; D gene: -; clone size: -; CDR3 DNA: TGTGCCATCGAGCCGGGGGGCAGCTCCTACAATGAGCAGTTCTTC; CDR3 protein: CAIEPGGSSYNEQFF
V gene: TRBV5-4; J gene: TRBJ1-2; D gene: TRBD1; clone size: -; CDR3 DNA: TGTGCCAGCAGTTTTCAGGGGGCAGGTGGCTACACCTTC; CDR3 protein: CASSFQGAGGYTF
V gene: TRBV7-2; J gene: TRBJ1-1; D gene: TRBD1; clone size: few; CDR3 DNA: TGTGCCAGCAGCCCGCGGACAGGGGGAACTGAAGCTTTCTTT; CDR3 protein: CASSPRTGGTEAFF